Listed below are T cell receptor beta chains from one sample, sequenced in a study of T cell repertoires in cytomegalovirus infection. TCRdb itself ran the reads through MiXCR, one entry per CDR3 protein. The table records some 220,000 distinct CDR3 sequences, roughly 12% of them present only once. What was sequenced was PBMCs. Receptors originate from a human donor in good health (CMV status not recorded). Some clones in this sample may be carry-over from other donors' samples. The CDR3 runs from the conserved cysteine through the conserved F or W. The D gene is left open where the match is weak. A clone size is listed for some rows: how often the clone was seen (once, few, many), or a class if it is expanded.

clone size | J gene | V gene | D gene | CDR3 DNA | CDR3 protein
many | TRBJ2-1 | TRBV19 | TRBD1 | TGTGCCAGTAGTATAGCGACAGGGAGCGGTGAGCAGTTCTTC | CASSIATGSGEQFF
many | TRBJ2-2 | TRBV2 | TRBD1 | TGTGCCAGCAAAGGGACAGGGCCCGGGGAGCTGTTTTTT | CASKGTGPGELFF
many | TRBJ2-7 | TRBV7-2 | TRBD2 | TGTGCCAGCAGCGCGGGACTAGCGGGGGCCAGAGAGTACTTC | CASSAGLAGAREYF
- | TRBJ1-2 | TRBV2 | - | TGTGCCAGCACCTCACCTTCGGGACACACTACCGGCTACACCTTC | CASTSPSGHTTGYTF
many | TRBJ2-1 | TRBV7-2 | TRBD2 | TGTGCCAGCAGCCTCCCGGGGGTAGCGGGGCACAATGAGCAGTTCTTC | CASSLPGVAGHNEQFF
many | TRBJ1-3 | TRBV7-2 | - | TGTGCCAGCAGCTCCGAGGACCTCTCTGGAAACACCATATATTTT | CASSSEDLSGNTIYF
- | TRBJ2-5 | TRBV7-8 | - | TGTGCCAGCAGCTTAGCTCGAAGGGGGGAGACCCAGTACTTC | CASSLARRGETQYF
few | TRBJ1-1 | TRBV15 | - | TGTGCCACCAGCAGGGGGGGGACGAACACTGAAGCTTTCTTT | CATSRGGTNTEAFF
few | TRBJ1-2 | TRBV5-6 | - | TGTGCCAGCAGTATAATTCCTGGGGCTGATGGCTACACCTTC | CASSIIPGADGYTF
few | TRBJ2-7 | TRBV5-1 | - | TGCGCCAGCAGCCCGGGCCACTCGGCCAAAGGGGAGCAGTACTTC | CASSPGHSAKGEQYF
few | TRBJ1-3 | TRBV12-3/TRBV12-4 | - | TGTGCCAGCAGTTTACTGGCAACTACTGGAAACACCATATATTTT | CASSLLATTGNTIYF
- | TRBJ2-7 | TRBV10-3 | - | TGTGCCATCAGTGAGGCCACCGGGACTGGCTACGAGCAGTACTTC | CAISEATGTGYEQYF
many | TRBJ1-1 | TRBV19 | - | TGTGCCAGTAGTATGGCGGTGAACACTGAAGCTTTCTTT | CASSMAVNTEAFF
many | TRBJ2-5 | TRBV6-2/TRBV6-3 | TRBD1 | TGTGCCAGCAGACGACAGGGGGCAGAGTCAGAGACCCAGTACTTC | CASRRQGAESETQYF
many | TRBJ1-4 | TRBV28 | - | TGTGCCAGCCTCGACAACCGGAGTGAAAAACTGTTTTTT | CASLDNRSEKLFF
many | TRBJ2-7 | TRBV12-3/TRBV12-4 | - | TGTGCCAGCAGTCCCGGGGGGCCCATTAAGGAGCAGTACTTC | CASSPGGPIKEQYF
many | TRBJ2-1 | TRBV7-2 | - | TGTGCCAGCAGCTTAGATGGCTTTAGCTCCTACAATGAGCAGTTCTTC | CASSLDGFSSYNEQFF
medium-sized | TRBJ1-1 | TRBV7-2 | - | TGTGCCAGCAGCTTAACGGGGAACACTGAAGCTTTCTTT | CASSLTGNTEAFF
many | TRBJ2-7 | TRBV28 | - | TGTGCCAGCAGTCCGGTCCCCTACGAGCAGTACTTC | CASSPVPYEQYF
- | TRBJ1-5 | TRBV3-1 | - | TGTGCCAGCAGCCAAGTCCCCTTCAGCAATCAGCCCCAGCATTTT | CASSQVPFSNQPQHF
many | TRBJ2-2 | TRBV6-2/TRBV6-3 | TRBD2 | TGTGCCAGCAGGACTAGCGGGGGGTCTGACGGGGAGCTGTTTTTT | CASRTSGGSDGELFF
- | TRBJ2-3 | TRBV5-1 | TRBD2 | TGCGCCAGCAGCTTGGATACCGGGGGGACAGATACGCAGTATTTT | CASSLDTGGTDTQYF
- | TRBJ2-7 | TRBV10-3 | TRBD2 | TGTGCCATCAGTAAAGCGGGGTACTTCTACGAGCAGTACTTC | CAISKAGYFYEQYF